This entry lists 23 T cell receptor beta chains sequenced from one sample in a study of blood T cell repertoires in COVID-19. This table comes from immunoSEQ multiplex PCR, and its TCRdb copy is limited to in-frame clones, with some not included. The sample has 150,000 to 200,000 clones, 82% seen once; the top ten hold about 4.9%. Sequenced input: peripheral blood. Receptors were obtained from a woman in her 30s with acute or convalescent COVID-19.

This chain uses TRBV9 with TRBJ1-3; D is unclear. V lost 0 bases and J lost 0, with 10 bases in between. The CDR3 is 16 amino acids. Germline CDR1 reads SGDLS; CDR2 reads YYNGEE. The CDR3 DNA reads as TGTGCCAGCAGCGTAGCTGGACGGGGCTCTGGAAACACCATATATTTT. It is translated as CASSVAGRGSGNTIYF.

The CDR3 protein is CASSEARWWPPGEQFF. As DNA, the CDR3 is TGTGCCAGCAGTGAAGCGCGGTGGTGGCCCCCAGGGGAGCAGTTCTTC. V and J are TRBV6-1 and TRBJ2-1; TRBD1 might be the D (5 bases). The CDR3 runs to 16 residues. Germline CDR1 MNHNS, CDR2 SASEGT. The V end lost 0 bases, the J end lost 10 bases, and 19 bases lay between the germline ends.

The V call is TRBV7-2, the J call TRBJ1-1; D not resolved. Germline assignment: CDR1 SGHTA and CDR2 FQGNSA. The CDR3 covers 13 residues. The germline V and J ends were trimmed by 5 bases and 0 bases, with 7 bases remaining between them. In DNA form, the CDR3 reads TGTGCCAGCAGCCTTACAATGAACACTGAAGCTTTCTTT. Protein: CASSLTMNTEAFF.

This clone was seen once. The rearrangement uses TRBV5-4 and TRBJ1-1, with D possibly TRBD1 on 6 matching bases. The V gene lost 4 bases and the J gene lost 7 bases, with 14 bases spanning the gap. Germline V gene data show CDR1 as SGHNT and CDR2 as YYREEE (reference sequence). The length of the CDR3 is 13 residues. CDR3 nucleotides: TGTGCCAGCAGCGAACCAGGGGATGTTGAAGCTTTCTTT. It is translated as CASSEPGDVEAFF.

V gene TRBV28 combines with J gene TRBJ2-3, with TRBD1 as a possible D gene (7 bases). This CDR3 region has 17 residues. Looked up from germline, CDR1 is MDHEN and CDR2 is SYDVKM. Trimming took off 8 bases at V and 2 bases at J, with 23 bases between the two ends. The CDR3 protein is CASRYFTNRGLTDTQYF. The CDR3 DNA sequence: TGTGCCAGCCGATACTTTACCAACAGGGGACTCACAGATACGCAGTATTTT.

The J gene is TRBJ1-1, the V gene TRBV14, with D possibly being TRBD1 (6 bases). The germline V and J ends were trimmed by 0 bases and 3 bases, with 20 bases remaining between them. The CDR3 runs to 18 residues. CDR1 is SGHDN, CDR2 FVKESK, per germline. For the CDR3, the DNA is TGTGCCAGCAGCCAAGATCGGGGGGCAGGAGGAGGGGACACTGAAGCTTTCTTT. This translates into CASSQDRGAGGGDTEAFF.

The V call is TRBV7-2, the J call TRBJ1-6, with TRBD1 matching over 10 bases. V trimming: 5 bases; J trimming: 7 bases; junction bases outside the gene matches: 5. This CDR3 contains 15 residues. Germline V lookup: CDR1 SGHTA, CDR2 FQGNSA. CDR3 region: CASSKGQGMNSPLHF. For the CDR3, the DNA is TGTGCCAGCAGCAAGGGACAGGGGATGAATTCACCCCTCCACTTT.

The chain joins TRBV28 to TRBJ1-2; 8 bases map to TRBD1. Germline CDR1 reads MDHEN; CDR2 reads SYDVKM. The CDR3 has 15 residues. J lost 6 bases, V lost 5 bases, and 11 bases had no gene match. The CDR3 DNA sequence: TGTGCCAGCAGTCCCTGGGACAGGATGACCAATGGCTACACCTTC. Amino acid sequence: CASSPWDRMTNGYTF.

V and J are TRBV6-1 and TRBJ2-1; the match to TRBD2 covers 7 bases. This CDR3 has 15 amino acids. Per the germline V gene, CDR1 is MNHNS and CDR2 is SASEGT. V gave up 1 base and J gave up 4 bases; unmatched junction bases: 4. In DNA, the CDR3 is TGTGCCAGCAGTGAAGTTGGAGCGGGGTACAATGAGCAGTTCTTC. Translating it yields CASSEVGAGYNEQFF.

CDR3 in amino acids: CASSSLATSYNEQFF. CDR3 coding DNA: TGTGCCAGTAGTTCGCTAGCGACCTCCTACAATGAGCAGTTCTTC. The V call is TRBV19, the J call TRBJ2-1; possibly TRBD2 for D (6 bases). The V gene's germline CDR1 is LNHDA and CDR2 SQIVND (reference sequence). This CDR3 region has 15 residues. V lost 5 bases, J lost 0 bases, and 11 bases lay in between. Full variable domain (outside the CDR3, taken from reference TRBV19 and TRBJ2-1): DGGITQSPKYLFRKEGQNVTLSCEQNLNHDAMYWYRQDPGQGLRLIYYSQIVNDFQKGDIAEGYSVSREKKESFPLTVTSAQKNPTAFYLCASSSLATSYNEQFFGPGTRLTVL.

The gene calls are TRBV5-1 and TRBJ2-2; D possibly corresponds to TRBD1 (5 bases). The germline V gene has CDR1 SGHRS and CDR2 YFSETQ. The CDR3 runs 15 residues. V was shortened by 3 bases and J by 3 bases, with 12 bases between the two germline ends. This CDR3 is CASSSPDSYTGELFF. CDR3 nucleotide sequence: TGCGCCAGCAGCTCCCCCGACAGCTACACCGGGGAGCTGTTTTTT.

V and J are TRBV5-1 and TRBJ2-7; 12 bases agree with TRBD1. The CDR3 runs 16 residues. Germline V CDR1 and CDR2: SGHRS, YFSETQ. V shed 1 base, J shed 3 bases, and the junction held 5 bases outside the gene matches. In DNA, the CDR3 is TGCGCCAGCAGCTTGACCGGGACAGGGGGCCACTACGAGCAGTACTTC. Amino acid sequence: CASSLTGTGGHYEQYF.

The gene calls are TRBV28 and TRBJ1-2; tentatively, D is TRBD1 (6 bases). The length of the CDR3 is 14 residues. The germline CDR1 and CDR2 sequences are MDHEN and SYDVKM. The V end lost 6 bases, the J end lost 5 bases, and 16 bases lay between the germline ends. The CDR3 loop reads CASRTTGTRYGYTF. The DNA for the CDR3 is TGTGCCAGCAGGACCACAGGGACAAGATATGGCTACACCTTC.

This clone has a single count. Here the CDR3 reads CASSLVPRVYNEQFF. The CDR3 nucleotides are TGTGCCAGCAGCTTAGTCCCCCGGGTCTACAATGAGCAGTTCTTC. The rearrangement uses TRBV7-9 and TRBJ2-1; D is undetermined. The CDR3 sequence is 15 residues long. V was pared by 1 base and J by 3 bases, with 10 bases between. The germline V gene encodes CDR1 SEHNR and CDR2 FQNEAQ (reference sequence).

The chain has TRBV29-1 and TRBJ1-1, with D perhaps TRBD1 (6 bases). The germline V gene encodes CDR1 SQVTM and CDR2 ANQGSEA. CDR3 length: 14 amino acids. Between the trimmed V and J ends, which lost 3 bases and 6 bases, there was a span of 17 bases. CDR3 nucleotides: TGCAGCGTTGACCCTGACAGGCCTATCGCTGAAGCTTTCTTT. Encoded protein: CSVDPDRPIAEAFF.

The chain links TRBV7-9 to TRBJ1-2, with D tentatively TRBD1 (6 bases). CDR1 and CDR2 (germline): SEHNR, FQNEAQ (reference sequence). Trimming took off 8 bases at V and 4 bases at J, with 14 bases between the two ends. This CDR3 contains 13 residues. As DNA, the CDR3 is TGTGCCAGCCACCAGGGGTCCTTCTATGGCTACACCTTC. This codes for CASHQGSFYGYTF.

This chain uses TRBV7-9 with TRBJ2-3, with D unclear. Germline-derived CDR1 and CDR2 are SEHNR and FQNEAQ (reference sequence). This CDR3 contains 13 residues. The V end was cut by 9 bases, the J end by 2 bases, with 12 bases between. The CDR3 is CASELRTTDTQYF. The CDR3 DNA reads as TGTGCCAGTGAACTTCGCACCACAGATACGCAGTATTTT.

The chain employs TRBV7-9 and TRBJ1-2, with 7 bases matching TRBD1. V shed 5 bases, J shed 4 bases, and the junction held 10 bases outside the gene matches. CDR1 is SEHNR, CDR2 FQNEAQ, per germline (reference sequence). This CDR3 region has 15 residues. The CDR3 DNA follows: TGTGCCAGCAGCCTAGAAGGGGGCGGCTTCTATGGCTACACCTTC. Its translation: CASSLEGGGFYGYTF.

This sequence joins TRBV27 and TRBJ1-4, with D possibly being TRBD1 (6 bases). Per the germline V gene, CDR1 is MNHEY and CDR2 is SMNVEV (reference sequence). The CDR3 contains 15 residues. V was shortened by 4 bases and J by 5 bases, with 14 bases between the two germline ends. The CDR3 region is CASSSWAGVNEKLFF. In DNA form, the CDR3 reads TGTGCCAGCAGTTCCTGGGCAGGGGTGAATGAAAAACTGTTTTTT.

This clone was seen only a few times. The rearrangement uses TRBV4-3 and TRBJ1-5; a weak D match, TRBD1 (5 bases). CDR1 and CDR2 (germline): LGHNA, YSLEER. Trimming stripped 5 bases from V and 3 bases from J, with 11 bases between. The CDR3 has 14 amino acids. The CDR3 DNA reads as TGCGCCAGCAGCAGGGGAAGCTACAATCAGCCCCAGCATTTT. This encodes CASSRGSYNQPQHF.

The rearrangement uses TRBV28 and TRBJ1-2; 7 bases are shared with TRBD1. The CDR3 spans 15 residues. CDR1 and CDR2 from the germline V gene are MDHEN and SYDVKM. Germline trimming cut 7 bases from V and 1 base from J; bases unmatched to any gene: 9. Here the CDR3 DNA reads TGTGCCAGCAAAAAACCGGGACAGCATAACTATGGCTACACCTTC. Translated: CASKKPGQHNYGYTF.

J is TRBJ1-2 and V is TRBV3-1 (or the pseudogene TRBV3-2), with 9 bases aligning to TRBD1. The germline CDR1 and CDR2 sequences are LGHDT and YNNKEL (reference sequence). The CDR3 sequence is 15 residues long. V was pared by 4 bases and J by 4 bases, with 7 bases of the junction left unmatched. The DNA for the CDR3 is TGTGCCAGCAGCCGCATACAGGGGGCAGGCTATGGCTACACCTTC. This codes for CASSRIQGAGYGYTF.

This chain joins TRBV19 and TRBJ2-1; 13 positions match TRBD2. V dropped 4 bases and J dropped 9; count of bases not matched to a gene: 6. This CDR3 spans 15 amino acids. CDR1 LNHDA and CDR2 SQIVND come from the germline V gene (reference sequence). Here the CDR3 reads CASSTGLAGVFEQFF. The DNA of the CDR3 is TGTGCCAGTAGTACCGGACTAGCGGGAGTGTTTGAGCAGTTCTTC.